This T cell receptor beta chain was profiled in a study of T cell responses to AZD1222 COVID-19 vaccine. The CDR3 is 14 residues long. Sequenced by immunoSEQ multiplex PCR; TCRdb stores in-frame clones only, minus some. The repertoire consists of some 120,000 clones, with over 75% occurring once and the leading ten covering 10%. This chain connects TRBV21-1 to TRBJ2-3; TRBD2, the table's D call, was not compared with the DNA. TRBV21-1 constitutes a pseudogene. The receptor's source is an adult in good health. Source: peripheral blood, taken on day 0 of AZD1222 vaccination. CDR3 nucleotide sequence: TGTGCCAGCAGCAAATCGGTCTGCACAGATACGCAGTATTTT. Its translation is CASSKSVCTDTQYF.